The clone carrying this T cell receptor beta chain was seen many times. What it binds is not known. Preparation of the TCRbeta library was carried out with unique molecular identifiers. Via MiXCR, TCRdb re-called the PCR reads, giving one row per CDR3 protein. The sample yields some 300,000 distinct CDR3 sequences, roughly 9.1% seen once. This specimen belongs to a study of T-cell reconstitution after alpha-beta-depleted transplantation in children. Study-wide findings and caveats: T-cell numbers and diversity, one year after transplant, stemmed largely from T cells that were newly produced. Several hundred rapidly expanded clones from non-depleted graft cells reportedly supplied alpha-beta T cells about two months post-transplant.

This TCR was sampled from a boy younger than two with acute myeloid leukemia, due to receive a stem cell transplant. The sample consisted of PBMCs, taken before TCRalphabeta/CD19-depleted stem cell transplant.

This chain's CDR3 is CSAGPRQSPPYEQYF. As DNA, the CDR3 is TGCAGTGCCGGGCCCCGGCAGAGTCCCCCCTACGAGCAGTACTTC. The chain combines TRBV20-1 with TRBJ2-7; D unclear. The V gene's germline CDR1 is DFQATT and CDR2 SNEGSKA (reference sequence). CDR3 length equals 15 residues. Trimming removed 6 bases at V and 2 bases at J, with 20 bases between.